One sample yielded the 20 T cell receptor beta chains listed below, sequenced in a study of T cell responses to AZD1222 COVID-19 vaccine. Clones were read by immunoSEQ multiplex PCR, and TCRdb kept only the in-frame ones, dropping some. There are some 170,000 clones in the sample; under 95% occur only once, and roughly 5% lies in the top ten. The specimen was peripheral blood, collected 28 days after the second AZD1222 dose. The receptors come from an adult who received the AZD1222 COVID-19 vaccine.

The gene calls are TRBV3-1 (or the pseudogene TRBV3-2) and TRBJ2-5; possibly TRBD1 or TRBD2 for D (6 bases each). CDR1 and CDR2 (germline): LGHDT, YNNKEL (reference sequence). The CDR3 is 14 amino acids. V lost 2 bases, J lost 1 base, and 8 bases lay in between. The CDR3 nucleotides read TGTGCCAGCAGCCAAAGGGGGGTCCAAGAGACCCAGTACTTC. It is translated as CASSQRGVQETQYF.

The chain joins TRBV6-5 to TRBJ1-5; 7 bases line up with TRBD1. The J segment lost 6 bases and the V segment lost 10 bases, leaving 9 bases of the junction unmatched. CDR1 MNHEY and CDR2 SVGAGI come from the germline V gene. The CDR3 covers 13 residues. CDR3 amino acids: CATRGQPSQPQHF. DNA of the CDR3: TGTGCCACCCGGGGACAGCCGTCTCAGCCCCAGCATTTT.

The gene calls are TRBV5-4 and TRBJ1-1, with 10 positions matching TRBD1. Germline CDR1 SGHNT, CDR2 YYREEE (reference sequence). Germline trimming cut 4 bases from V and 10 bases from J; bases unmatched to any gene: 13. CDR3 length: 15 amino acids. DNA for the CDR3: TGTGCCAGCAGCCTACAGGACAGGGGGGCCGCGGGAGCTTTCTTT. This gives the protein CASSLQDRGAAGAFF.

The genes are TRBV14 and TRBJ2-7; 7 bases agree with TRBD2. This CDR3 has 12 amino acids. The V and J ends lost 5 bases and 9 bases, in that order; junction bases with no gene match: 7. Germline CDR1 and CDR2: SGHDN and FVKESK. The CDR3, as DNA: TGTGCCAGCAGCATAGGGAGGGGTACGCAGTACTTC. It codes for CASSIGRGTQYF.

This chain links TRBV7-9 with TRBJ2-7; TRBD2 matches at 14 bases. V trimming: 1 base; J trimming: 7 bases; junction bases outside the gene matches: 3. The CDR3 length is 15 residues. Germline lookup yields CDR1 SEHNR and CDR2 FQNEAQ (reference sequence). In DNA, the CDR3 is TGTGCCAGCAGCTTAGGACTAGCGGGAGGGATTGAGCAGTACTTC. This sequence encodes CASSLGLAGGIEQYF.

This clone was observed a single time. The CDR3 loop reads CAWSVGGTYEQYF. DNA for the CDR3: TGTGCCTGGAGTGTAGGAGGGACCTACGAGCAGTACTTC. The chain links TRBV30 to TRBJ2-7; D might be TRBD2 (6 bases). The CDR3 is 13 residues long. CDR1 and CDR2 from the germline V gene are GTSNPN and SVGIG (reference sequence). Trimming removed 0 bases at V and 2 bases at J, with 8 bases between.

V and J are TRBV4-1 and TRBJ1-5, with D possibly matching TRBD1 (5 bases). This CDR3 comprises 16 residues. V lost 0 bases and J lost 6, with 15 bases in between. Germline CDR1 MGHRA, CDR2 YSYEKL. The CDR3 nucleotides are TGCGCCAGCAGCCAAGAAGGCAGGGTTGAGGGTCAGCCCCAGCATTTT. Residues: CASSQEGRVEGQPQHF.

The J gene is TRBJ1-2, the V gene TRBV7-9; TRBD1 matches at 7 bases. From germline, CDR1 is SEHNR and CDR2 FQNEAQ (reference sequence). The CDR3 extends over 16 amino acids. Germline trimming cut 5 bases from V and 4 bases from J; bases unmatched to any gene: 13. This chain's CDR3 is CASSVGTGTATYGYTF. The CDR3 nucleotides read TGTGCCAGCAGCGTAGGTACCGGGACAGCCACCTATGGCTACACCTTC.

This clone showed up just a few times. The J gene is TRBJ2-1, the V gene TRBV29-1; 8 positions agree with TRBD2. This CDR3 is built from 13 residues. Germline CDR1 reads SQVTM; CDR2 reads ANQGSEA. V lost 4 bases to trimming and J lost 5 bases; unmatched junction nucleotides: 4. The CDR3: CSVVRTSNNEQFF. The DNA of the CDR3 is TGCAGCGTTGTGAGGACTAGCAACAATGAGCAGTTCTTC.

The V gene is TRBV7-9, the J gene TRBJ2-2, with D perhaps matching TRBD2 (5 bases). CDR3 size: 16 residues. The germline V gene has CDR1 SEHNR and CDR2 FQNEAQ (reference sequence). V was clipped by 1 base and J by 0 bases, with 9 bases between them. The CDR3 loop is CASSLGEGTNTGELFF. CDR3 DNA: TGTGCCAGCAGCTTAGGAGAGGGCACGAACACCGGGGAGCTGTTTTTT.

This clone occurred once. The chain links TRBV30 to TRBJ2-1; 14 positions agree with TRBD2. Germline values: CDR1 GTSNPN, CDR2 SVGIG (reference sequence). This CDR3 has 12 residues. The ends lost 6 bases at V and 15 bases at J; junction bases unmatched: 7. The CDR3 region is CACLTSGRDRFF. The CDR3 coding sequence is TGTGCCTGTTTGACTAGCGGGAGGGACCGGTTCTTC.

V usage is TRBV5-6 and J usage is TRBJ1-6, with 9 nucleotides matching TRBD1. From germline, CDR1 is SGHDT and CDR2 YYEEEE. V shed 4 bases, J shed 11 bases, and the junction held 13 bases outside the gene matches. CDR3 size: 16 residues. CDR3 loop: CASSRQTGGVATPLHF. The DNA for the CDR3 is TGTGCCAGCAGCCGCCAGACAGGGGGAGTAGCTACACCCCTCCACTTT. Combining the CDR3 with reference TRBV5-6 and TRBJ1-6 gives the whole variable domain DAGVTQSPTHLIKTRGQQVTLRCSPKSGHDTVSWYQQALGQGPQFIFQYYEEEERQRGNFPDRFSGHQFPNYSSELNVNALLLGDSALYLCASSRQTGGVATPLHFGNGTRLTVT.

This chain uses TRBV9 with TRBJ1-3; 7 bases line up with TRBD1. CDR1 SGDLS and CDR2 YYNGEE come from the germline V gene. The CDR3 consists of 16 residues. Trimming removed 4 bases from V and 0 bases from J; junction bases left unmatched: 7. The CDR3 DNA reads as TGTGCCAGCAGCACCTCGACAGGGCTCTCTGGAAACACCATATATTTT. It specifies CASSTSTGLSGNTIYF.

J is TRBJ1-6 and V is TRBV7-9; TRBD1 aligns across 9 bases. V lost 7 bases, J lost 7 bases, and 5 bases stayed unmatched. Germline V gives CDR1 SEHNR, CDR2 FQNEAQ (reference sequence). This CDR3 contains 14 residues. The CDR3 DNA reads as TGTGCCAGCACACAGGGGGCTGGGAATTCACCCCTCCACTTT. This gives the protein CASTQGAGNSPLHF. Full variable domain (rest looked up from reference TRBV7-9 and TRBJ1-6): DTGVSQNPRHKITKRGQNVTFRCDPISEHNRLYWYRQTLGQGPEFLTYFQNEAQLEKSRLLSDRFSAERPKGSFSTLEIQRTEQGDSAMYLCASTQGAGNSPLHFGNGTRLTVT.

The V and J genes are TRBV2 and TRBJ1-6; D may be TRBD1 (6 bases). CDR1 and CDR2 from the germline V gene are SNHLY and FYNNEI. With 6 bases removed from V and 7 bases from J, the gap between germline ends came to 16 bases. The CDR3 consists of 15 residues. CDR3 sequence: CASSTQGSQNSPLHF. The CDR3 region has the DNA TGTGCCAGCAGCACACAGGGTAGTCAAAATTCACCCCTCCACTTT. Together with reference TRBV2 and TRBJ1-6, the CDR3 gives the full variable domain: EPEVTQTPSHQVTQMGQEVILRCVPISNHLYFYWYRQILGQKVEFLVSFYNNEISEKSEIFDDQFSVERPDGSNFTLKIRSTKLEDSAMYFCASSTQGSQNSPLHFGNGTRLTVT.

This chain joins TRBV4-1 and TRBJ2-4; 8 bases map to TRBD2. The ends lost 6 bases at V and 2 bases at J; junction bases unmatched: 18. This CDR3 comprises 19 residues. CDR1 is MGHRA and CDR2 is YSYEKL in the germline V gene. Here the CDR3 DNA reads TGCGCCAGCAGTCTTAATCAAGCGGGAGCATATTTTACCAAAAACATTCAGTACTTC. Translated, it gives CASSLNQAGAYFTKNIQYF.

This sequence joins TRBV6-5 and TRBJ1-6; D gene ambiguous. Trimming pared 2 bases from V and 14 bases from J, leaving 16 bases between. This CDR3 has 14 amino acids. CDR1 MNHEY and CDR2 SVGAGI come from the germline V gene. This CDR3 is CASSYEGGKLALHF. CDR3 bases: TGTGCCAGCAGTTACGAGGGCGGGAAGTTGGCCCTCCACTTT.

The DNA of the CDR3 is TGTGCCAGCAGTTACCCGACAGGGGGCGACTATGGCTACACCTTC. Translating it yields CASSYPTGGDYGYTF. The chain has TRBV6-2 or TRBV6-3 and TRBJ1-2; 10 bases fit TRBD1. The CDR3 is 15 residues long. The J segment lost 3 bases and the V segment lost 2 bases, leaving 3 bases of the junction unmatched. Germline assignment: CDR1 MNHEY and CDR2 SVGEGT.

The gene calls are TRBV6-6 and TRBJ1-6; TRBD1 might be the D (6 bases). The V gene's germline CDR1 is MNHNY and CDR2 SVGAGI (reference sequence). CDR3 length: 15 residues. The ends were cut back, 0 bases at V and 10 bases at J, with 13 bases in the middle. CDR3 loop: CASSYSKGGGSPLHF. The CDR3 bases are TGTGCCAGCAGTTACTCTAAGGGGGGGGGCTCACCCCTCCACTTT.

The chain uses TRBV7-8 and TRBJ1-2, with D perhaps TRBD1 (6 bases). This CDR3 contains 15 residues. V was pared by 2 bases and J by 4 bases, with 14 bases between. Germline V gene lookup returns CDR1 SGHVS and CDR2 FQNEAQ. The CDR3 DNA is TGTGCCAGCAGCTTACGCGGCAGGGGAGGCTATGGCTACACCTTC. Its protein is CASSLRGRGGYGYTF.